The subject of this entry is one T cell receptor beta chain. Its specificity is unknown. A second PCR, run for 7 to 11 cycles, used a sample-barcoded 5' primer plus a J-beta primer mix. TCRdb reprocessed the 5' RACE reads with MiXCR, giving one entry per CDR3 protein. This sample yields almost 300,000 distinct CDR3 sequences, of which 27% are seen a single time; roughly 30% belongs to the top ten. J was trimmed by 6 bases and V by 6 bases; bases with no gene match: 5. Per the germline V gene, CDR1 is MNHEY and CDR2 is SMNVEV (reference sequence). CDR3 length equals 13 residues. The sample comes from a study of blood T cells in healthy people across ages. Overall study results and limits: TCR beta diversity per million T cells fell roughly linearly with age.

The clonotype was recovered from a woman aged 70-85 years in good health. V is TRBV27 and J is TRBJ1-2, with 9 positions matching TRBD1. Specimen: blood. The CDR3 reads CASRLGQGHGYTF. Written as DNA, the CDR3 is TGTGCCAGCAGACTCGGACAGGGGCATGGCTACACCTTC.